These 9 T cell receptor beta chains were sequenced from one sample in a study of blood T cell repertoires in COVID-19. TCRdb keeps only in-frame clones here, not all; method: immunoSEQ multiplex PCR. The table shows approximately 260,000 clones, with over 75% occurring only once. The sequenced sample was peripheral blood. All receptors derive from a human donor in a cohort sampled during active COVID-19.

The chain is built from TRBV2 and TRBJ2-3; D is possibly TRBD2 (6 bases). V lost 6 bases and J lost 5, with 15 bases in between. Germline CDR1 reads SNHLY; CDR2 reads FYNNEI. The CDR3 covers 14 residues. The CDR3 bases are TGTGCCAGCAGGGAGGGACTCCCGGGAGATACGCAGTATTTT. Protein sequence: CASREGLPGDTQYF. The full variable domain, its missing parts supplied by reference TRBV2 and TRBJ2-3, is EPEVTQTPSHQVTQMGQEVILRCVPISNHLYFYWYRQILGQKVEFLVSFYNNEISEKSEIFDDQFSVERPDGSNFTLKIRSTKLEDSAMYFCASREGLPGDTQYFGPGTRLTVL.

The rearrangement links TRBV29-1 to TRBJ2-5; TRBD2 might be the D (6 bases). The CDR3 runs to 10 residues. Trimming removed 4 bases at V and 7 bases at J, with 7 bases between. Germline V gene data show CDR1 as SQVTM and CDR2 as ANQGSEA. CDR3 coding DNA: TGCAGCGTTGCCGGGGGGACCCAGTACTTC. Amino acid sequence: CSVAGGTQYF. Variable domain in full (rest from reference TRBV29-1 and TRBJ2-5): SAVISQKPSRDICQRGTSLTIQCQVDSQVTMMFWYRQQPGQSLTLIATANQGSEATYESGFVIDKFPISRPNLTFSTLTVSNMSPEDSSIYLCSVAGGTQYFGPGTRLLVL.

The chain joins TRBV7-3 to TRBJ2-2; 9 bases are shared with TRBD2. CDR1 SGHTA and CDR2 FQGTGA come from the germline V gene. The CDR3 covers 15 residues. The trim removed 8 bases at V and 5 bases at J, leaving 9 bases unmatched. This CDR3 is CASGNSGSGTGELFF. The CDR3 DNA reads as TGTGCCAGCGGTAATAGCGGGAGTGGTACCGGGGAGCTGTTTTTT.

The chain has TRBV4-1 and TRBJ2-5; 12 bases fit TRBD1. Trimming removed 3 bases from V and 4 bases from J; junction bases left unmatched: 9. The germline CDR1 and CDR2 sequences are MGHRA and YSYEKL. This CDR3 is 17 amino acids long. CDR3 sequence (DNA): TGCGCCAGCAGCCACCCCAGGGGACAGGGGGCCAGAGAGACCCAGTACTTC. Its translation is CASSHPRGQGARETQYF.

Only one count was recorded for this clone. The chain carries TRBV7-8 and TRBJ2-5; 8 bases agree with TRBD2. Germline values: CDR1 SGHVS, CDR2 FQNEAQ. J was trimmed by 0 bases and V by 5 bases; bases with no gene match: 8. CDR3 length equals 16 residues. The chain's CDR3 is CASSASGLGNQETQYF. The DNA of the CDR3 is TGTGCCAGCAGCGCTAGCGGGCTAGGCAACCAAGAGACCCAGTACTTC.

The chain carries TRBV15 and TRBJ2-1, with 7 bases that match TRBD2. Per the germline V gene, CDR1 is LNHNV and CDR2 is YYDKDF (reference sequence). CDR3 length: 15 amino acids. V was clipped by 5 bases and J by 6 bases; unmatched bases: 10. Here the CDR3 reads CATSQSGTYPNEQFF. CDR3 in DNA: TGTGCCACCAGCCAAAGCGGGACTTACCCCAATGAGCAGTTCTTC.

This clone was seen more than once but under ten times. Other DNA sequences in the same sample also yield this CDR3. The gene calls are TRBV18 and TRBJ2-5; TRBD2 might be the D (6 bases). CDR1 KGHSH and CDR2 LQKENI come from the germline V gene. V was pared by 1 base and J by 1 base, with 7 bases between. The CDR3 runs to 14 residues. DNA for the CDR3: TGTGCCAGCTCACCACTGGGGGGCCAAGAGACCCAGTACTTC. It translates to CASSPLGGQETQYF.

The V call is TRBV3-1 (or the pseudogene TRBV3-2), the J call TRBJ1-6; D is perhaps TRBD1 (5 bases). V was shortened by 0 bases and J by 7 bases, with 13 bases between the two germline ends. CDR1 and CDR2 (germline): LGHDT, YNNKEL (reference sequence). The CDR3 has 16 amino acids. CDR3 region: CASSQDLVGANSPLHF. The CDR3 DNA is TGTGCCAGCAGCCAAGATCTTGTTGGGGCAAATTCACCCCTCCACTTT.

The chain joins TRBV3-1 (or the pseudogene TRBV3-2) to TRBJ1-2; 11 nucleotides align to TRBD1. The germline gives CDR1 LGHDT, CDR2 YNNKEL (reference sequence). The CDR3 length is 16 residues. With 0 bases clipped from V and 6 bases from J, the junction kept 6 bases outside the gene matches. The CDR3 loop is CASSQDYGQGANGYTF. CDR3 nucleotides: TGTGCCAGCAGCCAAGATTATGGACAGGGGGCGAATGGCTACACCTTC.